A single sample gave rise to the 13 T cell receptor beta chains below, sequenced in a study of CD8+CD57+ T cells in acquired aplastic anemia. Genomic DNA acted as the template from which TCR beta VDJ combination and CDR3 sequence profiling were carried out. TCRdb passed the reads through MiXCR, listing each CDR3 protein once. This table holds hundreds of thousands of distinct CDR3 sequences, about half found once. CD8+CD57+ cell expansion, shown by flow cytometry, had occurred in the patients selected for sequencing. Sequenced input: sorted CD4+, CD8+, or CD8+CD57+ T cells (not recorded which) from PBMCs. The receptors stem from a human donor with aplastic anemia.

This clonotype has more than one count but fewer than ten. A junction boundary mismatches the germline segment, possibly from a read error. CDR3 in amino acids: CASTPRGGSTGELLF. The CDR3, as DNA: TGTGCCAGCACCCCTAGAGGGGGGAGCACCGGGGAGCTGTTGTTT. The chain carries TRBV12-3 or TRBV12-4 and TRBJ2-2; perhaps D is TRBD1 or TRBD2 (6 bases each). This CDR3 comprises 15 residues.

About this clonotype: Germline is not matched at one junction end, which may reflect a read error. The chain has TRBV20-1 and TRBJ2-1, with 8 nucleotides matching TRBD2. The CDR3 loop spans 14 amino acids. CDR1 and CDR2 (germline): DFQATT, SNEGSKA (reference sequence). CDR3 nucleotide sequence: TGCAGTGCTAGAGAGGGGCTAGCGGGCAATGAGCGGTTCTTC. It codes for CSAREGLAGNERFF.

This clonotype has more than one count but fewer than ten. The chain employs TRBV15 and TRBJ1-2, with TRBD1 matching over 9 bases. J was trimmed by 5 bases and V by 3 bases; bases with no gene match: 1. The CDR3 is 13 amino acids. Germline loops: CDR1 LNHNV, CDR2 YYDKDF (reference sequence). The CDR3 bases are TGTGCCACCAGCAGCGGACAGGGGTATGGCTACACCTTC. It translates to CATSSGQGYGYTF.

Ten or more counts support this clonotype. The genes are TRBV19 and TRBJ2-3, with D perhaps TRBD1 (5 bases). Germline CDR1 is LNHDA and CDR2 is SQIVND (reference sequence). V lost 2 bases to trimming and J lost 3 bases, with 12 bases between them. There are 15 residues in the CDR3. CDR3 residues: CASSIQGVNTDTQYF. The CDR3 coding sequence is TGTGCCAGTAGTATACAGGGCGTCAATACAGATACGCAGTATTTT.

Many counts were recorded for this clonotype. V is TRBV30 and J is TRBJ1-6; D gene unclear. The CDR3 consists of 11 residues. The V end was cut by 4 bases, the J end by 4 bases, with 2 bases between. CDR1 is GTSNPN, CDR2 SVGIG, per germline (reference sequence). CDR3 sequence: CAWTYNSPLHF. The CDR3 coding sequence is TGTGCCTGGACTTATAATTCACCCCTCCACTTT.

This chain joins TRBV2 and TRBJ2-1, with 9 bases lining up with TRBD2. V gave up 5 bases and J gave up 4 bases; unmatched junction bases: 6. This CDR3 region has 15 residues. CDR1 is SNHLY and CDR2 is FYNNEI in the germline V gene. The CDR3 coding sequence is TGTGCCAGCAGTCAGTTTAGCGGGGGTTACAATGAGCAGTTCTTC. Amino acid sequence: CASSQFSGGYNEQFF.

There are many counts of this clonotype. This chain links TRBV12-3 or TRBV12-4 with TRBJ1-1; D perhaps matches TRBD1 (5 bases). The CDR3 has 14 amino acids. The ends were cut back, 5 bases at V and 0 bases at J, with 10 bases in the middle. The chain's CDR3 is CASSLGRMNTEAFF. DNA of the CDR3: TGTGCCAGCAGTCTGGGACGGATGAACACTGAAGCTTTCTTT.

This clonotype was recorded at least ten times. The chain is built from TRBV5-8 and TRBJ2-1; 9 bases fit TRBD1. CDR1 SGHTS and CDR2 YDEGEE come from the germline V gene. The length of the CDR3 is 16 residues. The trim removed 4 bases at V and 5 bases at J, leaving 10 bases unmatched. CDR3 nucleotides: TGTGCCAGCAGCATTTCCGGGACAGGGTTCGACAATGAGCAGTTCTTC. Residues: CASSISGTGFDNEQFF. Complete variable domain (other parts from reference TRBV5-8 and TRBJ2-1): EAGVTQSPTHLIKTRGQQATLRCSPISGHTSVYWYQQALGLGLQFLLWYDEGEERNRGNFPPRFSGRQFPNYSSELNVNALELEDSALYLCASSISGTGFDNEQFFGPGTRLTVL.

CDR3: CSSSRQGSSYEQYF. CDR3 coding DNA: TGTTCCAGCAGTAGACAGGGTTCCTCCTACGAGCAGTACTTC. The rearrangement links TRBV10-3 to TRBJ2-7; 7 bases fit TRBD1. Germline values: CDR1 ENHRY, CDR2 SYGVKD. CDR3 length equals 14 residues.

In its sample, this clonotype was seen many times. V gene TRBV5-6 combines with J gene TRBJ2-7; 9 positions match TRBD1. Trimming at V came to 1 base and at J to 5 bases, leaving 7 bases not matched to a gene. The CDR3 has 15 residues. Looked up from germline, CDR1 is SGHDT and CDR2 is YYEEEE. In DNA, the CDR3 is TGTGCCAGCAGCTTGTTGGGGACAGGGACTAACGAGCAGTACTTC. Its translation: CASSLLGTGTNEQYF.

Comments on this clonotype: This may be a read error, as it is one base from a much larger clone. The chain employs TRBV7-9 and TRBJ2-1, with TRBD2 identical over 8 bases. V was pared by 3 bases and J by 8 bases, with 9 bases of the junction left unmatched. This CDR3 region has 15 residues. Germline CDR1 and CDR2: SEHNR and FQNEAQ (reference sequence). CDR3 nucleotides: TGTGCCAGCAGCTTGGAAGCGGGGGCCGTCCATGAGCAGTTCTTC. It codes for CASSLEAGAVHEQFF.

This clonotype was counted only a few times. The chain joins TRBV6-6 to TRBJ1-4; D might be TRBD1 (5 bases). The germline gives CDR1 MNHNY, CDR2 SVGAGI (reference sequence). This CDR3 contains 14 residues. V was shortened by 7 bases and J by 2 bases, with 11 bases between the two germline ends. The CDR3 DNA follows: TGTGCCAGCACCCCCCGGGGGACTAATGAAAAACTGTTTTTT. Residues: CASTPRGTNEKLFF.

With regard to this clonotype: A junction end diverges from the germline sequence, so it may reflect a read error. The J gene is TRBJ2-5, the V gene TRBV9; possibly TRBD2 for D (5 bases). In germline, CDR1 is SGDLS, CDR2 YYNGEE. The CDR3 extends over 14 amino acids. The CDR3, as DNA: TGTGCCAGCAGCGTAGCGGGGAACCAAGAGACCCAGTACTTT. It specifies CASSVAGNQETQYF.